A single sample is the source of the 25 T cell receptor beta chains below, sequenced in a study of Ad26.COV2.S vaccination and SARS-CoV-2 variants. Profiling relied on immunoSEQ multiplex PCR, and the TCRdb table lists in-frame clones only, not all of them. There are about 680,000 clones in the sample; roughly nine tenths occur only once, and nearly 1.5% lies in the top ten. Treatment: about 20 received Ad26.COV2.S at low or high dose, single or two shots; about 5 received placebo; per-sample allocation not given. It was on day 63 after the first vaccine or placebo injection that samples were taken. Sequencing was performed on peripheral blood, taken in a trial of Ad26.COV2.S vaccine versus placebo. Every receptor here comes from a person between 18 and 60 years old who received the Ad26.COV2.S COVID-19 vaccine or a placebo.

In DNA form, the CDR3 reads TGTGCCTGGAGTGTAGATGGCCCAGGCACAGATACGCAGTATTTT. Residues: CAWSVDGPGTDTQYF. The rearrangement uses TRBV30 and TRBJ2-3; D unresolved. The CDR3 totals 15 residues. Germline-derived CDR1 and CDR2 are GTSNPN and SVGIG (reference sequence). Trimming stripped 0 bases from V and 1 base from J, with 11 bases between.

The rearrangement joins TRBV4-3 to TRBJ2-6; the D gene is possibly TRBD1 (6 bases). The germline V gene encodes CDR1 LGHNA and CDR2 YSLEER. Trimming removed 0 bases at V and 2 bases at J, with 17 bases between. The CDR3 is made up of 19 amino acids. The CDR3 region is CASSQEFWGPSTGANVLTF. In DNA form, the CDR3 reads TGCGCCAGCAGCCAAGAGTTTTGGGGGCCCAGCACTGGGGCCAACGTCCTGACTTTC.

This chain links TRBV5-1 with TRBJ1-4; D is possibly TRBD1 (6 bases). Germline CDR1 SGHRS, CDR2 YFSETQ. CDR3 size: 12 residues. Deletions cut 6 bases from V and 7 bases from J, with 10 bases between. The CDR3 reads CASKGEGEKLFF. For the CDR3, the DNA is TGCGCCAGCAAGGGGGAGGGTGAAAAACTGTTTTTT. Looking up the rest from reference TRBV5-1 and TRBJ1-4 gives the full variable domain: KAGVTQTPRYLIKTRGQQVTLSCSPISGHRSVSWYQQTPGQGLQFLFEYFSETQRNKGNFPGRFSGRQFSNSRSEMNVSTLELGDSALYLCASKGEGEKLFFGSGTQLSVL.

V usage is TRBV2 and J usage is TRBJ2-1; a possible D gene is TRBD1 (6 bases). Germline V gene data show CDR1 as SNHLY and CDR2 as FYNNEI. The CDR3 totals 12 residues. V was clipped by 8 bases and J by 10 bases, with 15 bases between them. CDR3 sequence: CASGRQVKEQFF. CDR3 DNA: TGTGCCAGCGGACGACAGGTCAAGGAGCAGTTCTTC.

The V call is TRBV18, the J call TRBJ2-3; the D gene is possibly TRBD1 (6 bases). Trimming took off 8 bases at V and 0 bases at J, with 12 bases between the two ends. Germline V lookup: CDR1 KGHSH, CDR2 LQKENI. The CDR3 totals 14 residues. The CDR3 nucleotides are TGTGCCAGCCAGTTGGACAGAAGCACAGATACGCAGTATTTT. Its protein is CASQLDRSTDTQYF.

This chain joins TRBV6-6 and TRBJ1-2; 7 nucleotides line up with TRBD1. The CDR3 runs to 13 residues. V was clipped by 6 bases and J by 2 bases; unmatched bases: 3. Germline V gene lookup returns CDR1 MNHNY and CDR2 SVGAGI (reference sequence). The CDR3 sequence is CASSPDRNYGYTF. The CDR3 region has the DNA TGTGCCAGCAGCCCGGACAGGAACTATGGCTACACCTTC.

The chain joins TRBV18 to TRBJ1-2; tentatively, D is TRBD1 (6 bases). The CDR3 covers 15 residues. Germline CDR1 reads KGHSH; CDR2 reads LQKENI. The V gene lost 3 bases and the J gene lost 5 bases, with 16 bases spanning the gap. CDR3 in DNA: TGTGCCAGCTCACCCGGGACATCCCATGTGTATGGCTACACCTTC. It is translated as CASSPGTSHVYGYTF. Full variable domain (outside the CDR3, taken from reference TRBV18 and TRBJ1-2): NAGVMQNPRHLVRRRGQEARLRCSPMKGHSHVYWYRQLPEEGLKFMVYLQKENIIDESGMPKERFSAEFPKEGPSILRIQQVVRGDSAAYFCASSPGTSHVYGYTFGSGTRLTVV.

The chain uses TRBV7-9 and TRBJ2-5; D may be TRBD2 (5 bases). The germline CDR1 and CDR2 sequences are SEHNR and FQNEAQ (reference sequence). The CDR3 is made up of 14 amino acids. V lost 1 base, J lost 7 bases, and 13 bases lay in between. DNA for the CDR3: TGTGCCAGCAGCTTAGATGTCGGGGTCGGGACCCAGTACTTC. This sequence encodes CASSLDVGVGTQYF.

Concerning this clone itself: The sample has other DNA sequences that encode this CDR3 too. This rearrangement joins TRBV6-1 to TRBJ2-7, with D uncertain. The CDR3 sequence is 14 residues long. V lost 0 bases and J 2 bases, leaving 8 bases between the germline ends. Germline loops: CDR1 MNHNS, CDR2 SASEGT. DNA of the CDR3: TGTGCCAGCAGTGAAGCGGGCAGGACCTACGAGCAGTACTTC. Its protein is CASSEAGRTYEQYF.

The chain uses TRBV6-2 or TRBV6-3 and TRBJ1-2; the match to TRBD1 covers 11 bases. This CDR3 contains 15 residues. Germline loops: CDR1 MNHEY, CDR2 SVGEGT. With 0 bases clipped from V and 6 bases from J, the junction kept 3 bases outside the gene matches. CDR3 sequence (DNA): TGTGCCAGCAGTTACTCGGACAGGGGGCTTGATGGCTACACCTTC. Its translation is CASSYSDRGLDGYTF.

The chain links TRBV10-1 to TRBJ2-7; D might be TRBD1 or TRBD2, each matching 6 bases. Germline assignment: CDR1 WNHNN and CDR2 SYGVQD (reference sequence). This CDR3 is 13 amino acids long. Deletions cut 6 bases from V and 4 bases from J, with 13 bases between. In DNA, the CDR3 is TGCGCCAGCAGGCGGGACACCAATTACGAGCAGTACTTC. Translated, it gives CASRRDTNYEQYF.

J is TRBJ1-2 and V is TRBV19; D not resolved. Germline CDR1 is LNHDA and CDR2 is SQIVND (reference sequence). This CDR3 comprises 11 residues. V was cut by 5 bases and J by 4 bases, with 5 bases left in between. CDR3 amino acids: CASSESYGYTF. The CDR3, as DNA: TGTGCCAGTAGTGAAAGCTATGGCTACACCTTC.

The chain employs TRBV11-2 and TRBJ2-6; D is possibly TRBD2 (5 bases). This CDR3 has 16 amino acids. Deletions cut 1 base from V and 2 bases from J, with 9 bases between. Germline CDR1 is SGHAT and CDR2 is FQNNGV. The CDR3 is CASSLVAGAGANVLTF. The CDR3 bases are TGTGCCAGCAGCTTAGTAGCCGGGGCTGGGGCCAACGTCCTGACTTTC.

V is TRBV12-3 or TRBV12-4 and J is TRBJ1-4; TRBD1 is a possible D gene (5 bases). CDR3 length equals 13 residues. V lost 6 bases and J 13 bases, leaving 18 bases between the germline ends. CDR3 sequence: CASSPDGGLGLFF. The CDR3 nucleotides read TGTGCCAGCAGCCCTGACGGGGGGTTAGGACTGTTTTTT.

J is TRBJ2-7 and V is TRBV24-1, with unresolved D. Germline V gives CDR1 KGHDR, CDR2 SFDVKD. CDR3 size: 10 residues. Trimming took off 5 bases at V and 4 bases at J, with 2 bases between the two ends. DNA for the CDR3: TGTGCCACCAGTGGGTACGAGCAGTACTTC. Residues: CATSGYEQYF.

The rearrangement uses TRBV29-1 and TRBJ2-7; D ambiguous. Germline V gene lookup returns CDR1 SQVTM and CDR2 ANQGSEA. The CDR3 has 11 amino acids. The V gene lost 5 bases and the J gene lost 3 bases, with 8 bases spanning the gap. The CDR3 nucleotides read TGCAGCGTTTCCCTGGGCTACGAGCAGTACTTC. This gives the protein CSVSLGYEQYF.

This clone was seen just once. This sequence joins TRBV5-1 and TRBJ2-2, with D unclear. Germline CDR1 and CDR2: SGHRS and YFSETQ. Trimming pared 5 bases from V and 4 bases from J, leaving 6 bases between. This CDR3 region has 12 residues. The CDR3 loop reads CASRVTTGELFF. In nucleotides, the CDR3 is TGCGCCAGCAGGGTGACCACCGGGGAGCTGTTTTTT.

The chain joins TRBV13 to TRBJ2-2, with a tentative D call TRBD1 (5 bases). V was clipped by 3 bases and J by 0 bases, with 8 bases between them. Germline CDR1 is PRHDT and CDR2 is FYEKMQ (reference sequence). CDR3 length: 15 residues. CDR3 sequence: CASSLTASNTGELFF. In DNA form, the CDR3 reads TGTGCCAGCAGCTTGACAGCCTCGAACACCGGGGAGCTGTTTTTT.

The chain carries TRBV5-1 and TRBJ1-4, with D possibly matching TRBD1 (6 bases). Deletions cut 4 bases from V and 0 bases from J, with 10 bases between. This CDR3 has 15 residues. CDR1 SGHRS and CDR2 YFSETQ come from the germline V gene. This CDR3 is CASSLTGSTNEKLFF. The CDR3 DNA is TGCGCCAGCAGCCTAACAGGGTCAACTAATGAAAAACTGTTTTTT.

The CDR3, as DNA: TGTGCCAGCAGCTCTTTAGGGGGGGTTTACAATGAGCAGTTCTTC. Protein sequence: CASSSLGGVYNEQFF. This chain connects TRBV5-4 to TRBJ2-1; D is perhaps TRBD2 (7 bases). Trimming stripped 3 bases from V and 4 bases from J, with 14 bases between. From germline, CDR1 is SGHNT and CDR2 YYREEE (reference sequence). The CDR3 totals 15 residues.

The chain combines TRBV25-1 with TRBJ2-5, with unresolved D. This CDR3 has 12 amino acids. Trimming stripped 2 bases from V and 2 bases from J, with 3 bases between. The germline V gene encodes CDR1 MGHDK and CDR2 SYGVNS. The CDR3 DNA reads TGTGCCAGCAGTGAACCACAAGAGACCCAGTACTTC. Translation: CASSEPQETQYF.

V and J are TRBV4-2 and TRBJ1-6; 9 bases fit TRBD1. The junction had 5 bases not matched to a gene; V was cut back by 5 bases and J by 9 bases. CDR3 length equals 14 residues. Per germline, CDR1 LGHNA and CDR2 YNFKEQ. For the CDR3, the DNA is TGTGCCAGCAGCTCGGGACAGGGCATTTCACCCCTCCACTTT. Translation: CASSSGQGISPLHF.

The chain uses TRBV18 and TRBJ1-3, with 9 bases aligning to TRBD1. Trimming took 5 bases from V and 4 from J; bases not matched to a gene: 3. Germline V lookup: CDR1 KGHSH, CDR2 LQKENI. The CDR3 is made up of 14 amino acids. The CDR3 sequence: CASSMDRGGNTIYF. CDR3 nucleotides: TGTGCCAGCTCAATGGACAGGGGAGGAAACACCATATATTTT.

The gene calls are TRBV2 and TRBJ1-1; 7 positions agree with TRBD1. With V trimmed by 5 bases and J by 5 bases, 8 bases remained unmatched. Germline values: CDR1 SNHLY, CDR2 FYNNEI. The length of the CDR3 is 14 residues. The CDR3 DNA is TGTGCCAGCAGTACTCGACAGGGACCGACTGAAGCTTTCTTT. It translates to CASSTRQGPTEAFF.

The chain carries TRBV7-8 and TRBJ2-4; TRBD1 matches 9 bases. CDR1 and CDR2 (germline): SGHVS, FQNEAQ. V shed 5 bases and J 8 bases; nucleotides not matched to a gene: 4. This CDR3 spans 13 amino acids. The CDR3 is CASSVDRGDIQYF. DNA for the CDR3: TGTGCCAGCAGCGTGGACAGGGGTGACATTCAGTACTTC.